The 32 T cell receptor beta chains given below trace back to one sample, sequenced in a study of shared T cell receptors in the human thymus. Sequencing was performed with immunoSEQ multiplex PCR; in TCRdb, only in-frame clones are kept and a portion is missing. The sample yields roughly 560,000 clones, about 80% seen once. These data are also associated with another study on human thymus T cells.

The source material was thymocytes. These receptors were collected from a boy under two years old with a congenital heart defect.

The chain combines TRBV5-5 with TRBJ1-1, with a tentative D call TRBD1 (6 bases). Germline V gene data show CDR1 as SGHKS and CDR2 as YYEKEE (reference sequence). The V gene lost 5 bases and the J gene lost 4 bases, with 18 bases spanning the gap. CDR3 length: 15 amino acids. The CDR3 sequence: CASRLRGRACTEAFF. DNA of the CDR3: TGTGCCAGCAGACTGAGGGGGAGGGCATGCACTGAAGCTTTCTTT.

This clone was counted only a few times. CDR3 protein: CAWKTSGRLSYNEQFF. CDR3 bases: TGTGCCTGGAAAACTAGCGGGAGACTCTCCTACAATGAGCAGTTCTTC. J is TRBJ2-1 and V is TRBV30; 11 bases align to TRBD2. This CDR3 has 16 amino acids. After removal of 4 bases from V and 0 bases from J, the junction contained 5 bases not matched to a gene. The germline CDR1 and CDR2 sequences are GTSNPN and SVGIG (reference sequence).

This clone has only a few counts. This rearrangement joins TRBV15 to TRBJ2-2; D unresolved. V lost 7 bases and J 3 bases, leaving 6 bases between the germline ends. The germline CDR1 and CDR2 sequences are LNHNV and YYDKDF (reference sequence). There are 12 residues in the CDR3. CDR3 loop: CATTTYTGELFF. The CDR3 coding sequence is TGTGCCACCACCACTTACACCGGGGAGCTGTTTTTT.

The gene calls are TRBV5-1 and TRBJ2-1, with D possibly being TRBD2 (5 bases). The length of the CDR3 is 14 residues. V lost 4 bases and J 4 bases, leaving 12 bases between the germline ends. Per germline, CDR1 SGHRS and CDR2 YFSETQ. The CDR3: CASSIARDYNEQFF. CDR3 DNA sequence: TGCGCCAGCAGCATCGCCCGGGATTACAATGAGCAGTTCTTC.

The V and J genes are TRBV2 and TRBJ2-2; D gene unclear. The CDR3 contains 17 residues. The germline V and J ends were trimmed by 2 bases and 5 bases, with 18 bases remaining between them. Germline CDR1 reads SNHLY; CDR2 reads FYNNEI. This CDR3 reads CASSESPEGVRTGELFF. Written as DNA, the CDR3 is TGTGCCAGCAGTGAATCCCCAGAAGGAGTTCGAACCGGGGAGCTGTTTTTT.

This chain links TRBV6-1 with TRBJ1-3; TRBD1 is a possible D gene (5 bases). The CDR3 totals 18 residues. The germline V and J ends were trimmed by 4 bases and 2 bases, with 21 bases remaining between them. The germline CDR1 and CDR2 sequences are MNHNS and SASEGT. CDR3 DNA: TGTGCCAGCAGTGGCCGACAGAAACGATATAATCCTGGAAACACCATATATTTT. It yields the protein CASSGRQKRYNPGNTIYF.

The chain combines TRBV15 with TRBJ2-1; TRBD1 matches 10 bases. In germline, CDR1 is LNHNV, CDR2 YYDKDF (reference sequence). CDR3 length: 15 residues. After removal of 2 bases from V and 8 bases from J, the junction contained 6 bases not matched to a gene. The CDR3 loop is CATSRMGDRGDEQFF. CDR3 nucleotides: TGTGCCACCAGCAGAATGGGGGACAGGGGAGATGAGCAGTTCTTC.

The chain is built from TRBV7-3 and TRBJ2-3; possibly TRBD1 for D (6 bases). Germline CDR1 is SGHTA and CDR2 is FQGTGA. This CDR3 comprises 15 residues. V lost 4 bases, J lost 2 bases, and 13 bases lay in between. The CDR3: CASSSPGHTTDTQYF. In DNA, the CDR3 is TGTGCCAGCAGCTCCCCGGGACATACCACAGATACGCAGTATTTT.

This clone has only one observation. The chain links TRBV28 to TRBJ2-5, with D perhaps TRBD1 (5 bases). Trimming took 5 bases from V and 1 from J, leaving 8 bases between them. The CDR3 contains 13 residues. Looked up from germline, CDR1 is MDHEN and CDR2 is SYDVKM. This CDR3 reads CASSNRPQETQYF. The CDR3 nucleotides read TGTGCCAGCAGTAACAGGCCCCAAGAGACCCAGTACTTC.

The chain has TRBV19 and TRBJ2-7, with no clear D. Trimming left V 3 bases short and J 0 bases short, with 9 bases between. Germline loops: CDR1 LNHDA, CDR2 SQIVND (reference sequence). CDR3 length: 14 residues. The DNA of the CDR3 is TGTGCCAGTAGTATGAAGAGGAGCTCCTACGAGCAGTACTTC. The encoded protein is CASSMKRSSYEQYF.

The rearrangement links TRBV6-5 to TRBJ1-2; D uncertain. V shed 10 bases and J shed 10 bases, with 16 bases lying between them. Germline CDR1 is MNHEY and CDR2 is SVGAGI. The CDR3 runs to 11 residues. DNA of the CDR3: TGTGCCACCCTTCGAGGCGGGGACTACACCTTC. This gives the protein CATLRGGDYTF.

This chain joins TRBV7-2 and TRBJ1-1; TRBD1 matches 11 bases. The CDR3 consists of 16 residues. Germline V gives CDR1 SGHTA, CDR2 FQGNSA. V shed 1 base, J shed 7 bases, and the junction held 8 bases outside the gene matches. This chain's CDR3 is CASSLGEGQGEDEAFF. The CDR3, as DNA: TGTGCCAGCAGCTTAGGCGAGGGACAGGGGGAGGATGAAGCTTTCTTT.

The genes are TRBV30 and TRBJ1-3; D is ambiguous. The V gene's germline CDR1 is GTSNPN and CDR2 SVGIG (reference sequence). The CDR3 extends over 11 amino acids. The germline V and J ends were trimmed by 2 bases and 7 bases, with 6 bases remaining between them. The CDR3 spells CAWSKRNTIYF. In DNA form, the CDR3 reads TGTGCCTGGAGTAAGAGGAACACCATATATTTT.

The rearrangement links TRBV25-1 to TRBJ1-5; 10 nucleotides agree with TRBD1. Germline lookup yields CDR1 MGHDK and CDR2 SYGVNS. There are 16 residues in the CDR3. V gave up 4 bases and J gave up 5 bases; unmatched junction bases: 8. The CDR3 DNA sequence: TGTGCCAGCAGTGGGTCCGGGACAGGGGACTATCAGCCCCAGCATTTT. Translating gives CASSGSGTGDYQPQHF.

V usage is TRBV4-1 and J usage is TRBJ2-5, with a tentative D call TRBD1 (6 bases). This CDR3 spans 16 amino acids. V was pared by 0 bases and J by 2 bases, with 13 bases between. Germline V gives CDR1 MGHRA, CDR2 YSYEKL. CDR3 DNA: TGCGCCAGCAGCCAAGAGCAGGACAGTAGGCAAGAGACCCAGTACTTC. This encodes CASSQEQDSRQETQYF.

The chain has TRBV7-8 and TRBJ2-2; the D is unclear. V lost 1 base and J lost 3, with 18 bases in between. Germline lookup yields CDR1 SGHVS and CDR2 FQNEAQ. This CDR3 has 18 amino acids. CDR3: CASSLVFSAPRYTGELFF. CDR3 DNA: TGTGCCAGCAGCTTAGTCTTTAGTGCCCCCCGGTACACCGGGGAGCTGTTTTTT.

The chain carries TRBV5-1 and TRBJ2-1; 7 nucleotides agree with TRBD2. The CDR3 covers 16 residues. Germline CDR1 SGHRS, CDR2 YFSETQ. V trimming: 4 bases; J trimming: 0 bases; junction bases outside the gene matches: 7. CDR3 amino acids: CASSGRDSSSYNEQFF. The DNA for the CDR3 is TGCGCCAGCAGCGGGAGGGACTCCAGCTCCTACAATGAGCAGTTCTTC.

The chain is built from TRBV29-1 and TRBJ1-1; D perhaps matches TRBD1 (6 bases). CDR1 and CDR2 from the germline V gene are SQVTM and ANQGSEA. V lost 5 bases, J lost 4 bases, and 14 bases lay in between. The CDR3 covers 13 residues. CDR3 region: CSVQQGSGTEAFF. CDR3 sequence (DNA): TGCAGCGTTCAACAGGGAAGCGGCACTGAAGCTTTCTTT.

With respect to this clone: Germline is not matched at one junction end, which may reflect a read error. The chain uses TRBV7-7 and TRBJ2-7; possibly TRBD2 for D (5 bases). Germline V gene data show CDR1 as SSHAT and CDR2 as FNYEAQ (reference sequence). This CDR3 spans 16 amino acids. The CDR3, as DNA: TGTGCTAGCAGCCCCAGAGGACTGGTCCTCTTGGGCGAGCAGTACTTC. The encoded protein is CASSPRGLVLLGEQYF.

The rearrangement uses TRBV13 and TRBJ1-2; no firm D call. The CDR3 length is 14 residues. In germline, CDR1 is PRHDT, CDR2 FYEKMQ (reference sequence). Trimming took 2 bases from V and 4 from J, leaving 11 bases between them. This CDR3 reads CASSLINSFYGYTF. CDR3 nucleotides: TGTGCCAGCAGCTTAATTAACAGCTTCTATGGCTACACCTTC.

This clone turned up a few times. J is TRBJ2-7 and V is TRBV19; 8 positions match TRBD1. Trimming at V came to 9 bases and at J to 2 bases, leaving 9 bases not matched to a gene. Looked up from germline, CDR1 is LNHDA and CDR2 is SQIVND (reference sequence). The CDR3 is 14 residues long. The CDR3 here is CASSDRGPTYEQYF. CDR3 coding DNA: TGTGCCAGCTCTGACAGGGGACCAACCTACGAGCAGTACTTC.

V gene TRBV27 combines with J gene TRBJ2-5, with D possibly TRBD2 on 5 matching bases. There are 15 residues in the CDR3. Germline CDR1 MNHEY, CDR2 SMNVEV (reference sequence). Trimming pared 0 bases from V and 3 bases from J, leaving 11 bases between. The CDR3 is CASSLSIPGEETQYF. Here the CDR3 DNA reads TGTGCCAGCAGTTTATCGATCCCCGGGGAAGAGACCCAGTACTTC.

This clone was counted a few times. This chain uses TRBV30 with TRBJ1-5; unclear D gene. V was trimmed by 0 bases and J by 3 bases, leaving 21 bases between them. The germline V gene has CDR1 GTSNPN and CDR2 SVGIG (reference sequence). The CDR3 spans 18 residues. CDR3 nucleotide sequence: TGTGCCTGGAGTGTACTGAACCAAATTTCACAGACCAATCAGCCCCAGCATTTT. Translating it yields CAWSVLNQISQTNQPQHF.

The chain recombines TRBV2 with TRBJ2-1, with 10 bases fitting TRBD2. The germline gives CDR1 SNHLY, CDR2 FYNNEI. This CDR3 comprises 14 residues. Trimming took 7 bases from V and 8 from J; bases not matched to a gene: 8. The CDR3 coding sequence is TGTGCCAGCAATACTAGCGGGGTGGGGGATGAGCAGTTCTTC. Translated: CASNTSGVGDEQFF.

J is TRBJ2-1 and V is TRBV6-5, with a weak D call TRBD2 (5 bases). Trimming left V 0 bases short and J 15 bases short, with 15 bases between. The germline V gene encodes CDR1 MNHEY and CDR2 SVGAGI. The CDR3 contains 13 residues. CDR3 nucleotides: TGTGCCAGCAGTTACTCGAATACGGGAAGGGTGTTCTTC. Translated: CASSYSNTGRVFF.

The rearrangement joins TRBV19 to TRBJ1-5; 7 bases map to TRBD1. The V segment lost 5 bases and the J segment 0 bases; nucleotides outside the gene matches: 10. The CDR3 covers 17 residues. Per germline, CDR1 LNHDA and CDR2 SQIVND (reference sequence). CDR3 DNA sequence: TGTGCCAGTAGTTCCCCTGGACAGGTTTATAGCAATCAGCCCCAGCATTTT. Protein product: CASSSPGQVYSNQPQHF.

The chain carries TRBV10-3 and TRBJ2-1; 11 positions agree with TRBD2. The germline V gene encodes CDR1 ENHRY and CDR2 SYGVKD. This CDR3 contains 17 residues. With 4 bases clipped from V and 4 bases from J, the junction kept 9 bases outside the gene matches. CDR3 DNA sequence: TGTGCCATCAGTGGCCATTTAGCGGGAGGGCGGTACAATGAGCAGTTCTTC. Protein: CAISGHLAGGRYNEQFF.

This chain uses TRBV5-6 with TRBJ2-6, with 11 bases aligning to TRBD1. This CDR3 comprises 18 residues. Trimming removed 4 bases from V and 1 base from J; junction bases left unmatched: 7. Germline CDR1 is SGHDT and CDR2 is YYEEEE. CDR3 bases: TGTGCCAGCAGCCCTAACGGGACAGGGGGATCTGGGGCCAACGTCCTGACTTTC. This encodes CASSPNGTGGSGANVLTF.

This chain connects TRBV15 to TRBJ2-1; 11 bases line up with TRBD2. The CDR3 extends over 17 amino acids. Germline CDR1 reads LNHNV; CDR2 reads YYDKDF (reference sequence). V trimming: 4 bases; J trimming: 7 bases; junction bases outside the gene matches: 12. CDR3 loop: CATSTRLAGGRKNEQFF. The CDR3 DNA reads as TGTGCCACCAGCACGAGGTTAGCGGGAGGGAGGAAGAATGAGCAGTTCTTC.

This chain joins TRBV6-5 and TRBJ1-1; D gene unclear. Trimming cost V 2 bases and J 11 bases, with 15 bases left between them. The CDR3 contains 13 residues. The germline gives CDR1 MNHEY, CDR2 SVGAGI. CDR3 region: CASSYGRAGGAFF. The DNA of the CDR3 is TGTGCCAGCAGTTACGGACGCGCGGGAGGGGCTTTCTTT.

CDR3 sequence (DNA): TGTGCCAGCAGCTTACCTGGACAGCCTGAAGCTTTCTTT. This gives the protein CASSLPGQPEAFF. The chain employs TRBV7-9 and TRBJ1-1, with D possibly matching TRBD1 (6 bases). CDR3 length equals 13 residues. The V gene's germline CDR1 is SEHNR and CDR2 FQNEAQ (reference sequence). Trimming shortened V by 2 bases and J by 6 bases, and 10 bases separated the two germline ends.

V usage is TRBV6-1 and J usage is TRBJ2-5, with 7 bases identical to TRBD2. Germline CDR1 is MNHNS and CDR2 is SASEGT. This CDR3 is built from 13 residues. V was clipped by 8 bases and J by 4 bases; unmatched bases: 7. CDR3 region: CASPRTGGETQYF. The CDR3 DNA reads as TGTGCCAGCCCCCGTACGGGGGGAGAGACCCAGTACTTC.